This T cell receptor beta chain originates from a study of T-cell memory formation after mild COVID-19. The CDR3 sequence is 13 residues long. Germline CDR1 and CDR2: SGHTA and FQGTGA. V lost 2 bases to trimming and J lost 6 bases; unmatched junction nucleotides: 0. At least ten counts were recorded for this clonotype. Its antigen is not identified. Study-level results: A second wave expanding day 15 to 37 was CD4+-biased; contracting clones were balanced.

TCRdb reprocessed the 5' RACE reads with MiXCR, giving one entry per CDR3 protein. The table records 200,000 to 250,000 distinct CDR3 sequences, 9.4% of them present only once. This chain links TRBV7-3 with TRBJ2-3; 9 bases line up with TRBD2. This clonotype was sampled from a man aged 18 to 29 who had mild COVID-19 (a few samples of this study predate the infection). Cell type and time point are not known. Sequenced input: PBMCs or a T cell subset sorted from them (not recorded which). CDR3 in amino acids: CASSLGLADTQYF. As DNA, the CDR3 is TGTGCCAGCAGCTTAGGACTAGCGGATACGCAGTATTTT. Supplemented by reference TRBV7-3 and TRBJ2-3, the full variable domain reads GAGVSQTPSNKVTEKGKYVELRCDPISGHTALYWYRQSLGQGPEFLIYFQGTGAADDSGLPNDRFFAVRPEGSVSTLKIQRTERGDSAVYLCASSLGLADTQYFGPGTRLTVL.